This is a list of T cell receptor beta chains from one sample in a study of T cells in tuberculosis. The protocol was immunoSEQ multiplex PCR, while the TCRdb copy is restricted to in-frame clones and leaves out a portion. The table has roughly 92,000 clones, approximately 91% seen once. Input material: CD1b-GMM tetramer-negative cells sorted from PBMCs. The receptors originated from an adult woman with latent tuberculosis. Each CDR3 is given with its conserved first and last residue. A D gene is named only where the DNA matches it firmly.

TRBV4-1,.,CASSQGLITGELFF
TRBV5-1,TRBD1,CASSKELDRGGTEAFF
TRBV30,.,CAWSPLALIVRDTQYF
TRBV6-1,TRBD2,CASSVQPGTSGGANTDTQYF
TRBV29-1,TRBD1,CSVEDPEGGQGVNTIYF
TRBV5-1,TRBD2,CASSVGGLARPANTGELFF
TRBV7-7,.,CASSLGGAGKLFF
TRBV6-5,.,CASRSGASSGNTIYF
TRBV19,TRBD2,CASKDSGGTDTQYF
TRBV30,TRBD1,CAWSVAGTGNFGGYTF
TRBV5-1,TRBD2,CASSLRVVQGLAGGTGELFF
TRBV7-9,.,CASSFGSYSNQPQHF
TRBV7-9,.,CASSSGRDSYNSPLHF
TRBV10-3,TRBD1,CAISGTLRDSSSGNTIYF
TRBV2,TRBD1,CASSLLAGTGGQETQYF
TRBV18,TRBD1,CASSPGPGQDGFGEKLFF
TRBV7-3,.,CASSLGGTETQYF
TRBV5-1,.,CASSLAQEAFF
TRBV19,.,CASNAPAGAPATDTQYF
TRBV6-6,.,CASSSGAGLLETQYF
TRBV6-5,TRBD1,CASSRDRVNTEAFF
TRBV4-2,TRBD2,CASSQRLAGGPGELFF
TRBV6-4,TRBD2,CASSDQAGGSDTQYF
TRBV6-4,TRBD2,CASSKLAGGHEQYF
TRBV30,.,CAWSRQASPLHF
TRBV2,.,CASSVGETQYF
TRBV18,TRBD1,CASSSDRGSYEQYF
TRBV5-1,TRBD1,CASSLLPDRTYGYTF
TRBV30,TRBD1,CAFQGDSSYEQYF
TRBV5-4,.,CASSLGRGNSPLHF
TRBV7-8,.,CASSPLPGASGYTF
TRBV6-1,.,CASLIYNEQFF
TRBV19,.,CASSQTQAVRFSPFF
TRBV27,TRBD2,CASTLAGGSYNEQFF
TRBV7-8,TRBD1,CASSPHRGSPNEKLFF
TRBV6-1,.,CASSEFGQSSYNSPLHF
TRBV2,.,CASFYHYGYTF
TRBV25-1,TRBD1,CASRGKQGAVVGTQYF
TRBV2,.,CASALGVQYGYTF
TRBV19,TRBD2,CASSGPSGGNEQFF